The clone carrying this TCR beta chain was found a few times. Participants with HIV, all of them, were treated in the United States. The entry originates in a study of long-term antiretroviral therapy in people with HIV. The immunoSEQ assay was v3.0, run at survey level. Generated by immunoSEQ multiplex PCR, the TCRdb table keeps only in-frame clones and is missing some. The table records tens of thousands of clones, over 75% of them present only once. The receptor comes from a man aged 35 to 55 with HIV. The source material was unsorted PBMCs, sampled 4.7 to 5 years after starting antiretroviral therapy.

The CDR3 nucleotides read TGTGCCAGCAGTCAAAGTGACGGGACAGGATACACCTACGAGCAGTACTTC. This translates into CASSQSDGTGYTYEQYF. The V call is TRBV9, the J call TRBJ2-7; 8 bases are shared with TRBD1. The length of the CDR3 is 17 residues. CDR1 is SGDLS, CDR2 YYNGEE, per germline. Germline trimming cut 5 bases from V and 2 bases from J; bases unmatched to any gene: 15.